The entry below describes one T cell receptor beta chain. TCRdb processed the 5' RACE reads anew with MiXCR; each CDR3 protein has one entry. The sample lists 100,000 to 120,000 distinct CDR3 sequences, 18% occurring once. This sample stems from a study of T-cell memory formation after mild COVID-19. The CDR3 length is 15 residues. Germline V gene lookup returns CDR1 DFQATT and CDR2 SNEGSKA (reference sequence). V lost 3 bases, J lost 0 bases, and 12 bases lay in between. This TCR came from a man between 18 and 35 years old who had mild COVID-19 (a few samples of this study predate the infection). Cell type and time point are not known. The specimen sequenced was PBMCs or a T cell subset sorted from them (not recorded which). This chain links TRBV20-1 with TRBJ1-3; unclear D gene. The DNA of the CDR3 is TGCAGTGCTAGGGAGACCCATAGCTCTGGAAACACCATATATTTT. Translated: CSARETHSSGNTIYF.